These T cell receptor beta chains were read from a single sample in a study of T-cell memory formation after mild COVID-19. TCRdb re-called the 5' RACE reads through MiXCR, storing one row per CDR3 protein. The sample has roughly 110,000 distinct CDR3 sequences, about an eighth seen once; the top ten hold around 25%. The sequenced sample was PBMCs or a T cell subset sorted from them (not recorded which). The receptors derive from an adult woman who had mild COVID-19 (a few samples of this study predate the infection). Cell type and time point are not known. Both conserved end residues are part of each CDR3. Fields, in order: V gene, D gene, J gene, clone size, CDR3 DNA, CDR3 protein. A D gene is named only where the DNA matches it firmly. Clone size is stated in some rows and not others, as once, few, many or a class when expanded.

TRBV7-2	-	TRBJ1-4	few	TGTGCCAGCAGCTTAGTTGCCGGAGGGGGTGAAAAACTGTTTTTT	CASSLVAGGGEKLFF
TRBV10-3	-	TRBJ2-1	few	TGTGCCATCAGTGGCCCGGTTGGGTACTCCTACAATGAGCAGTTCTTC	CAISGPVGYSYNEQFF
TRBV7-9	TRBD2	TRBJ2-1	few	TGTGCCAGCAGCTTTACCGGGAGGAGGAATGAGCAGTTCTTC	CASSFTGRRNEQFF
TRBV20-1	-	TRBJ1-1	-	TGCAGAGGGGATAACAGGGACACTGAAGCTTTCTTT	CRGDNRDTEAFF
TRBV20-1	TRBD1	TRBJ1-5	many	TGCAGTGCTCGGGACAGGGGGATTTATAGCAATCAGCCCCAGCATTTT	CSARDRGIYSNQPQHF
TRBV20-1	TRBD2	TRBJ2-1	-	TGCAGTGCTAAAAAAGCGGGAGCTCTGGATGAGCAGTTCTTC	CSAKKAGALDEQFF
TRBV7-9	TRBD2	TRBJ2-3	-	TGTGCCAGCAGCCCCCCCCTAGCGGAGACAGATACGCAGTATTTT	CASSPPLAETDTQYF
TRBV9	-	TRBJ2-1	-	TGTGCCAGCAGCGGGGGACCCTCCTACAATGAGCAGTTCTTC	CASSGGPSYNEQFF
TRBV5-1	TRBD1	TRBJ2-5	few	TGCGCCACCTCCCGGGACAGGGGGAGAATAGAGACCCAGTACTTC	CATSRDRGRIETQYF
TRBV5-6	-	TRBJ2-2	-	TGTGCCAGCAGCCGACCCGGGGAGCTGTTTTTT	CASSRPGELFF
TRBV5-1	-	TRBJ2-1	many	TGCGCCAGCAGCACCGGCTACAATGAGCAGTTCTTC	CASSTGYNEQFF
TRBV29-1	-	TRBJ1-3	many	TGCAGCGTTGAGCGATATGAGAGCTCTGGAAACACCATATATTTT	CSVERYESSGNTIYF
TRBV20-1	-	TRBJ2-1	few	TGCAGTGCTAGCGGCATATCGGTAGCGAGTTCCTACAATGAGCAGTTCTTC	CSASGISVASSYNEQFF
TRBV7-4	TRBD2	TRBJ2-7	-	TGTGCCAGCAGCTTAGTTTCGGGGTTTAGCGGGAGGTCCTACGAGCAGTACTTC	CASSLVSGFSGRSYEQYF
TRBV19	TRBD2	TRBJ2-7	-	TGTGCCAGTAGTATGGGGGGGCTAGCGGGAGGTCTCGGCGAGCAGTACTTC	CASSMGGLAGGLGEQYF
TRBV11-2	TRBD2	TRBJ2-3	-	TGTGCCAGCAGCTTAGCGGGGGGGCCAGATACGCAGTATTTT	CASSLAGGPDTQYF
TRBV7-8	-	TRBJ2-3	many	TGTGCCAGCAGCGGGAGGTTGGGAGATACGCAGTATTTT	CASSGRLGDTQYF
TRBV6-2/TRBV6-3	TRBD2	TRBJ2-5	-	TGTGCCAGCTTGGTTCCAAGAGCGGGAGGCCAAGAGACCCAGTACTTC	CASLVPRAGGQETQYF
TRBV10-3	-	TRBJ2-7	-	TGTGCCACGGGACGTGCGGGGCCTTCCTACGAGCAGTACTTC	CATGRAGPSYEQYF
TRBV9	TRBD2	TRBJ2-7	once	TGTGCCAGCAGCGTAGATAGCGGGCGCGCCTACGAGCAGTACTTC	CASSVDSGRAYEQYF
TRBV25-1	-	TRBJ1-1	-	TGTGCCAGCAGTGATTGGGAACAGGGAGATACTGAAGCTTTCTTT	CASSDWEQGDTEAFF
TRBV4-3	-	TRBJ2-2	-	TGCGCCAGCAGCCAAAAACTTGTTCTCGGCAACACCGGGGAGCTGTTTTTT	CASSQKLVLGNTGELFF
TRBV7-2	-	TRBJ2-5	-	TGTGCCAGCAGCTTACCCGCCGAAGGGAAAGAGACCCAGTACTTC	CASSLPAEGKETQYF
TRBV5-5	-	TRBJ1-1	-	TGTGCCAGCAGCTTGGAGAAGTGGGGCACTGAAGCTTTCTTT	CASSLEKWGTEAFF
TRBV20-1	TRBD2	TRBJ2-7	many	TGCAGTGCGAGACTAGCGGGAGGGGTTTACGAGCAGTACTTC	CSARLAGGVYEQYF
TRBV7-9	-	TRBJ2-5	-	TGTGCCAGCAGCTTAGGTTCCCAAGAGACCCAGTACTTC	CASSLGSQETQYF
TRBV6-5	-	TRBJ2-7	-	TGTGCCAGCAGTCCCCATGGGAGCAACCTCTACGAGCAGTACTTC	CASSPHGSNLYEQYF
TRBV6-5	-	TRBJ2-2	few	TGTGCCAGCAGTTACCCAACCGGGGAGCTGTTTTTT	CASSYPTGELFF
TRBV11-2	-	TRBJ2-7	-	TGTGCCAGCAGCTCGGGGACCCACTACGAGCAGTACTTC	CASSSGTHYEQYF
TRBV12-3/TRBV12-4	-	TRBJ2-3	few	TGTGCCAGCAGTTTATTAGCAACAGATACGCAGTATTTT	CASSLLATDTQYF
TRBV12-3/TRBV12-4	TRBD2	TRBJ2-2	few	TGTGCCAGCAGTCACGACATAGCGGGAATAAGTCCCGGGGAGCTGTTTTTT	CASSHDIAGISPGELFF
TRBV15	TRBD1	TRBJ2-1	many	TGTGCCACCAGACCGGGACAGGGGTACAATGAGCAGTTCTTC	CATRPGQGYNEQFF
TRBV6-2/TRBV6-3	TRBD2	TRBJ2-1	few	TGTGCCAGCAGTTACTCTCCTAGCGGGAGGGAGAGCTCCTACAATGAGCAGTTCTTC	CASSYSPSGRESSYNEQFF
TRBV2	-	TRBJ2-1	few	TGTGCCAGCAGTGGGACAAGTATGTACAATGAGCAGTTCTTC	CASSGTSMYNEQFF